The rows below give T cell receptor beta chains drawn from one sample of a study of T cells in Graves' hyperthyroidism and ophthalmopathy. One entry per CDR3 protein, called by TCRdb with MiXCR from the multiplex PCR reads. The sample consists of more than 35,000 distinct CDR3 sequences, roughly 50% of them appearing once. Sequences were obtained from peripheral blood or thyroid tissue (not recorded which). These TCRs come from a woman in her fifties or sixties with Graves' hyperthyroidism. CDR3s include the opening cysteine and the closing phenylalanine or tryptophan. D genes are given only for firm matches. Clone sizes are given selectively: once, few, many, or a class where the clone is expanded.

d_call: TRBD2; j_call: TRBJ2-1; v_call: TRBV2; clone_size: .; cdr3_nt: TGTGCCAGCAGTGATTCGAGGGCTAGCGGGAGCGATGAGCAGTTCTTC; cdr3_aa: CASSDSRASGSDEQFF
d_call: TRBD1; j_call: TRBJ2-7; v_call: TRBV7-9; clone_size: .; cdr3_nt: TGTGCCAGCAGCCACCGGGACAGCTCCTACGAGCAGTACTTC; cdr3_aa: CASSHRDSSYEQYF
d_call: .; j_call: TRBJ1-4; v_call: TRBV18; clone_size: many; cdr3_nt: TGTGCCAGCGCCCGTTCGGCGCGGTATGAAAAACTGTTTTTT; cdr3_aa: CASARSARYEKLFF
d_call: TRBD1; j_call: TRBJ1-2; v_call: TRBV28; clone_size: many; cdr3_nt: TGTGCCAGCAGTTTGCCCTACAGACAGGGGACCTATGGCTACACCTTC; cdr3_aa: CASSLPYRQGTYGYTF
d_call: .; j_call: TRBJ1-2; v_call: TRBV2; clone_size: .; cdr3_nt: TGTGCCAGCAGTGCTAGGGATCAGGGAGACTATGGCTACACCTTC; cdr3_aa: CASSARDQGDYGYTF
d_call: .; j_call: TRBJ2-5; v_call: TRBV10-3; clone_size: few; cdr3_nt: TGTGCCATCAGTGAGTCGAACGGGGGAGGAGAGACCCAGTACTTC; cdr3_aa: CAISESNGGGETQYF
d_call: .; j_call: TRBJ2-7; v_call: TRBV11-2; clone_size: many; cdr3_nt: TGTGCCAGCAGCTTAGCGACTGCCTACGAGCAGTACTTC; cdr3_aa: CASSLATAYEQYF
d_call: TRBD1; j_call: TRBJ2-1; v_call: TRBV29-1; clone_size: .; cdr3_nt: TGCAGCGGACAGGGCGGCCGGGCCAATGAGCAGTTCTTC; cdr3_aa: CSGQGGRANEQFF
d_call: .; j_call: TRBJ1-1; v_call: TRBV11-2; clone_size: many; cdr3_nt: TGTGCCAGCAGCTTTGGGCGCAACACTGAAGCTTTCTTT; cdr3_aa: CASSFGRNTEAFF
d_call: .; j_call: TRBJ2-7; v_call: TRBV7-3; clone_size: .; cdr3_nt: TGTGCCAGCAGCCAAGGGGGTAGGTTAAACGAGCAGTACTTC; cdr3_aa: CASSQGGRLNEQYF
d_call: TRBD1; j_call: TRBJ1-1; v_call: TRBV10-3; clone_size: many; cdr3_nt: TGTGCCATCAGTGGGCAGGGGGCTCCTATGAACACTGAAGCTTTCTTT; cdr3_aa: CAISGQGAPMNTEAFF
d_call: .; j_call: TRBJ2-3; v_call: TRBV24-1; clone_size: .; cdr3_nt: TGTGCCACCAGTGACCCCGGAGCAGATACGCAGTATTTT; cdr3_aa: CATSDPGADTQYF
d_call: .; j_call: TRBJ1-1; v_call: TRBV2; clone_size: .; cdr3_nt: TGTGCTAGAGTTAGAGGGTGGGGAACTGAAGCTTTCTTT; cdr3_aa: CARVRGWGTEAFF
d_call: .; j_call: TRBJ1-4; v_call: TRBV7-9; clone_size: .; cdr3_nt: TGTGCCAGCAGCTTGGATCCCGGGACATTGGGGGAAAAACTGTTTTTT; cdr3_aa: CASSLDPGTLGEKLFF
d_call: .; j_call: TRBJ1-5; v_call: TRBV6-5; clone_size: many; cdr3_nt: TGTGCCAGCAGTTTTACAGGCGCGTCCTATCAGCCCCAGCATTTT; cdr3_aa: CASSFTGASYQPQHF
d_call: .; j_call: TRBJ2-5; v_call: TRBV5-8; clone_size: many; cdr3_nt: TGTGCCAGCAGCTCTTTACTAGTCTCGGAGACCCAGTACTTC; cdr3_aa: CASSSLLVSETQYF
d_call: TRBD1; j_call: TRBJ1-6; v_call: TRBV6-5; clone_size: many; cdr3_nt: TGTGCCAGCAGTTACCGGACAGGGGGTAATTCACCCCTCCACTTT; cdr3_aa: CASSYRTGGNSPLHF
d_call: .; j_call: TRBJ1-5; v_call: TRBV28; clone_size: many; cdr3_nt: TGTGCCAGCAGTTTATGGGGGAAGGACCAGCCCCAGCATTTT; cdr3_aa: CASSLWGKDQPQHF
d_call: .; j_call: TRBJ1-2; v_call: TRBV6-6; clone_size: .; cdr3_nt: TGTGCCAGCAGCCGCCTCGGGGCACGAGGCTACACCTTC; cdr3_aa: CASSRLGARGYTF
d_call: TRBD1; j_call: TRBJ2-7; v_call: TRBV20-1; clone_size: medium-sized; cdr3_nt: TGCAGTGCGGACAGGGTACGCTACGAGCAGTACTTC; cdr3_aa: CSADRVRYEQYF
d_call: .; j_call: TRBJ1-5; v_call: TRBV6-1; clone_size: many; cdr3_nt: TGTGCCAGCAGTGACAGGGTTGGGGGCAATCAGCCCCAGCATTTT; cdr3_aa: CASSDRVGGNQPQHF
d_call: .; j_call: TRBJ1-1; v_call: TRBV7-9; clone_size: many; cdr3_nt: TGTGCCAGCAGCGACCCCAGAAGGACTGAAGCTTTCTTT; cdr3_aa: CASSDPRRTEAFF
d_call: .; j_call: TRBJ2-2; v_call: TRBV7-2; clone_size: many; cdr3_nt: TGTGCCAGCAGCTTAGGACCCACCGGGGAGCTGTTTTTT; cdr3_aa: CASSLGPTGELFF
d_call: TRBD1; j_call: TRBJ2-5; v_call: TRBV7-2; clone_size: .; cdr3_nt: TGTGCCAGCAGTTTAAGGGGGGACAGGGCGTACCGAGAGACCCAGTACTTC; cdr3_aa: CASSLRGDRAYRETQYF
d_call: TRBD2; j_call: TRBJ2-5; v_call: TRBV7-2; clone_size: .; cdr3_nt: TGTGCCAGCAGCTTAGACAGGACTAGCGGGAGCGGGTACTTC; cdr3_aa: CASSLDRTSGSGYF
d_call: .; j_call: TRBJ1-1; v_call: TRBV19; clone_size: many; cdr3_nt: TGTGCCAGTAGTATTTGGGGAGACACTGAAGCTTTCTTT; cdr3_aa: CASSIWGDTEAFF
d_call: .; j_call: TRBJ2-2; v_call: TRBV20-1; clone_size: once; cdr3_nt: .; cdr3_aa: CSVAWRGNGYTFGSGKLFF
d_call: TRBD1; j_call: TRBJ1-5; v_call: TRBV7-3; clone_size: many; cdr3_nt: TGTGCCAGCAGCCTTTTACTGGACAGGCGACAAGCCAAGCTGAGTCAGCCCCAGCATTTT; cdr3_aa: CASSLLLDRRQAKLSQPQHF
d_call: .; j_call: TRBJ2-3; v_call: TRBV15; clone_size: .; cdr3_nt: TGTGCCACCAGCAGAGATCAGCCCCCCAACACAGATACGCAGTATTTT; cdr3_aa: CATSRDQPPNTDTQYF
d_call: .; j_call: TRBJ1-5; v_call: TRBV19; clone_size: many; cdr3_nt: TGTGCCAGTAGTATCTCCGGGTACAATCAGCCCCAGCATTTT; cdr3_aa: CASSISGYNQPQHF
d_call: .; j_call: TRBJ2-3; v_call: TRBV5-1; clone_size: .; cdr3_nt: TGCGCCAGCAGCACACCAGGAGCAGATACGCAGTATTTT; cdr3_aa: CASSTPGADTQYF
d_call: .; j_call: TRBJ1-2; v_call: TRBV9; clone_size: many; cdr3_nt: TGTGCCAGCAGTCCCATGGTGGCCAATTATGGCTACACCTTC; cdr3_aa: CASSPMVANYGYTF
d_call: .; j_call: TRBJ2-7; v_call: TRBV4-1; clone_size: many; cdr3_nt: TGCGCCAGCAGCCACCCAAGGGGGGACGAGCAGTACTTC; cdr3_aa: CASSHPRGDEQYF
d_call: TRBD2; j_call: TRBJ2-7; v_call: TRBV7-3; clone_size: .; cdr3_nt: TGTGCCAGCAGCAGGGGACTAGGCTACGAGCAGTACTTC; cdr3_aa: CASSRGLGYEQYF
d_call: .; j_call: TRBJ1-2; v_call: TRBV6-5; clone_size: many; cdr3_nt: TGTGCCAGCAGGAGGGGGGCCTATGGCTACACCTTC; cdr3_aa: CASRRGAYGYTF
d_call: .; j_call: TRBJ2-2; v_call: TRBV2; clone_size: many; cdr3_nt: TGTGCCAGCAGTCCACAGGGGAGGTCCGGGGAGCTGTTTTTT; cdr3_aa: CASSPQGRSGELFF
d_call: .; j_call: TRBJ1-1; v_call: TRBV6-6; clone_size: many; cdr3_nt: TGTGCCAGCAGCCCTGGGGCAGGCGCGAACACTGAAGCTTTCTTT; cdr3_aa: CASSPGAGANTEAFF
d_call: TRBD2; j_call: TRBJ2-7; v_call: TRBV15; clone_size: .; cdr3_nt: TGTGCCACCAGCAGAGATCAGGGGTCTAGCGGGAGCGAGCAGTACTTC; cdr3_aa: CATSRDQGSSGSEQYF
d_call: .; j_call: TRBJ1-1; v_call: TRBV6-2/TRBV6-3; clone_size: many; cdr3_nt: TGTGCCAGCAGTCCACGCGGGGCGGTCTTTACTGAAGCTTTCTTT; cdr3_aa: CASSPRGAVFTEAFF
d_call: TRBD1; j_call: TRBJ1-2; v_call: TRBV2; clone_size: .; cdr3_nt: TGTGCCAGCAGAAGGGACAGGGGAAACTATGGCTACACCTTC; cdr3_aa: CASRRDRGNYGYTF
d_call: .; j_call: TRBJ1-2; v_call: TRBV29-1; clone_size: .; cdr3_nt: TGCAGCGTTGGTGGCCAAACCTCGGGAGGCTACACCTTC; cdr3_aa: CSVGGQTSGGYTF
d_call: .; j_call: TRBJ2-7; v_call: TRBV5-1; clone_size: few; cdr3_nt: TGTGCCAGCAGCTTGGGGCAGGGGCGAAGCGAGCAGTACTTC; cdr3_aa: CASSLGQGRSEQYF
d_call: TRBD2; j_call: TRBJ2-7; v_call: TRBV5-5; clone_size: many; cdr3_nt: TGTGCCAGCAGCTTGGTCGGACTAGCGGGAGTCGAGCAGTACTTC; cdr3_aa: CASSLVGLAGVEQYF
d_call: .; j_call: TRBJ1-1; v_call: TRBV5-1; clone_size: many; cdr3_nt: TGCGCCAGCAGCATTGTCTACAGGGCGGAGAACACTGAAGCTTTCTTT; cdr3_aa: CASSIVYRAENTEAFF
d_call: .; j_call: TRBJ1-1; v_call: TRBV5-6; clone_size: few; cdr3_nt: TGTGCCAGCAGCCTAGTAGGGCGGGGGGCTAACACTGAAGCTTTCTTT; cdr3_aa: CASSLVGRGANTEAFF
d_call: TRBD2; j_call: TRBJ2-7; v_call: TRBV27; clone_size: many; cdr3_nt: TGTGCCAGCAGTTTATCCAGCGGGAGGACCTACGAGCAGTACTTC; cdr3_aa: CASSLSSGRTYEQYF